What follows is one T cell receptor (beta chain) and its context. No antigen is known for it. Base qualities were left out, and no much larger clone turns up one base away. The data originate from a study of CD8+CD57+ T cells in acquired aplastic anemia (dated by TCRdb to about 2018). For the study in its entirety: A mean of approximately 3 ug of DNA, ranging from roughly 0.2 to 30 ug, was extracted from sorted CD4+ and CD8+ cells. CD8+CD57+ expansion was defined as frequency above the mean frequency observed in healthy subjects.

Profiling of TCR beta VDJ combinations and CDR3 sequences used genomic DNA as the template. TCR repertoire sequencing was run on an Illumina HiSeq 2000. As for the authors' bioinformatics: TRBV/TRBJ rearrangement plots, CDR3 size and DJ length profiles, and Simpson's diversity index were used to evaluate the repertoires. Whichever DNA sequence was most abundant in the deep sequencing data was defined as the immunodominant clone. CDR3 amino acid sequences were screened for sharing across subjects and compared with published repertoires and the VDJdb database. TCRdb itself trimmed the public reads at Q25 with fastp, ran MiXCR and retained productive beta chains. Every distinct CDR3 protein forms one entry, paired with its most common genes and DNA. TCRdb assigned the V and J calls; the authors' analysis was not used. The sample table records under 200,000 distinct CDR3 sequences; 71% of these occur just once. The ten largest clones represent roughly half of the sample.

Paper-wide results and their limitations: Around 27 CD8+ CDR3 sequences were found to be shared between patients and controls, but these sequences appeared to be highly expressed in patients and within the immunodominant clones of the patients. No significant difference in CD8+ Simpson's diversity was found between patients and healthy controls (P=0.060).

For CDR1 and CDR2, the germline V gene (reference sequence) lists DFQATT and SNEGSKA. The CDR3 covers 12 residues, taking in both the cysteine and the phenylalanine. Just the 36-base CDR3 DNA is kept, in frame starting at base 1. Trimming costs V 1 base and J 5 bases, and their ends lie 7 bases apart. The patients picked for sequencing were ones in whom flow cytometry had shown an expansion of CD8+CD57+ cells. All patients had severe acquired aplastic anemia diagnosed by International Study of Aplastic Anemia and Agranulocytosis and Camitta criteria. At the time blood was sampled, none of the patients had received any therapy. TCR repertoires of sorted CD4+ and CD8+ blood T cells from severe aplastic anemia patients and healthy subjects were deep-sequenced in the study. Patients were enrolled under clinicaltrials.gov protocols 00001620, 01623167, 00001397, 00071045, 00081523 and 00961064 in the USA. Ficoll-Paque density gradient centrifugation was used to isolate peripheral blood mononuclear cells. Before DNA extraction, CD4+ and CD8+ T cells were sorted with FACS or magnetic beads.

The chain is made from TRBV20-1 and TRBJ2-3; the D gene lacks a confident call. Material: sorted CD4+, CD8+, or CD8+CD57+ T cells (not recorded which) from PBMCs. This clonotype originated in a human donor with aplastic anemia. The DNA reads TGCAGTGCTAGAGTAGGGCAAGATACGCAGTATTTT. Translated, this is CSARVGQDTQYF.